The rows below give T cell receptor beta chains drawn from one sample of a study of beta chain features in type 1 diabetes. Assay: immunoSEQ multiplex PCR; the TCRdb copy retains only in-frame clones and omits some. The table lists 900,000 or so clones, roughly 15% of them singletons, with roughly 0.025% in the top ten. Sequenced: naive CD4+ T cells from blood. The origin of the receptors is a woman between 18 and 29 years old in good health. Both conserved end residues are part of each CDR3. A D gene is named only where the DNA matches it firmly. Clone size is stated in some rows and not others, as once, few, many or a class when expanded.

TRBJ2-1 | NA | TRBV9 | NA | CASSVSGSYNEQFF | TGTGCCAGCAGCGTCAGCGGGTCCTACAATGAGCAGTTCTTC
TRBJ1-1 | NA | TRBV7-8 | NA | CASSLVGGAEAFF | TGTGCCAGCAGCTTAGTAGGGGGAGCTGAAGCTTTCTTT
TRBJ2-1 | NA | TRBV4-3 | NA | CASSQGVPLGDEQFF | TGCGCCAGCAGCCAGGGCGTCCCACTGGGGGATGAGCAGTTCTTC
TRBJ2-3 | few | TRBV10-3 | NA | CAIMRAESTDTQYF | TGTGCCATCATGAGGGCGGAGAGCACAGATACGCAGTATTTT
TRBJ2-1 | NA | TRBV7-3 | NA | CASSLTAPHSSYNEQFF | TGTGCCAGCAGCTTAACCGCACCGCACAGCTCCTACAATGAGCAGTTCTTC
TRBJ2-7 | NA | TRBV5-1 | NA | CASSLSGRVNYEQYF | TGCGCCAGCAGCTTGAGTGGCAGGGTGAATTACGAGCAGTACTTC
TRBJ2-3 | NA | TRBV4-1 | NA | CASSQVKGVPTYTQYF | TGCGCCAGCAGCCAAGTTAAGGGCGTCCCCACATATACGCAGTATTTT
TRBJ2-1 | NA | TRBV19 | NA | CASSVGLALNEQFF | TGTGCCAGTAGTGTGGGGTTAGCCCTCAATGAGCAGTTCTTC
TRBJ2-5 | NA | TRBV5-6 | NA | CASSSLASDKETQYF | TGTGCCAGCAGCTCCTTAGCGAGCGACAAAGAGACCCAGTACTTC
TRBJ2-1 | few | TRBV5-1 | TRBD2 | CASSLLSGAYNEQFF | TGCGCCAGCAGCTTGTTAAGCGGGGCCTACAATGAGCAGTTCTTC
TRBJ1-1 | NA | TRBV10-3 | NA | CATSDRGDTEAFF | TGTGCCACCTCGGACAGAGGAGACACTGAAGCTTTCTTT
TRBJ2-7 | few | TRBV11-2 | NA | CASRDTRSPGEQYF | TGTGCCAGCAGGGACACAAGATCACCCGGCGAGCAGTACTTC
TRBJ2-7 | few | TRBV6-6 | TRBD2 | CASRPGTSGNYEQYF | TGTGCCAGCAGACCCGGGACTAGCGGGAACTACGAGCAGTACTTC
TRBJ2-5 | NA | TRBV25-1 | NA | CASSAHRAPQETQYF | TGTGCCAGCAGTGCCCATCGTGCCCCCCAAGAGACCCAGTACTTC
TRBJ1-1 | NA | TRBV19 | NA | CASSIRGVTEAFF | TGTGCCAGTAGTATACGGGGAGTTACGGAAGCTTTCTTT
TRBJ1-1 | NA | TRBV7-9 | TRBD1 | CASSSQGTANTEAFF | TGTGCCAGCAGCTCACAAGGGACAGCGAACACTGAAGCTTTCTTT
TRBJ1-1 | few | TRBV19 | NA | CASTPRGGNTEAFF | TGTGCCAGTACCCCTCGGGGGGGGAACACTGAAGCTTTCTTT
TRBJ1-2 | few | TRBV27 | NA | CASSSRNSGYGYTF | TGTGCCAGCAGTTCTAGGAATTCTGGGTATGGCTACACCTTC
TRBJ1-1 | NA | TRBV2 | NA | CASSGAVMNTEAFF | TGTGCCAGCAGTGGGGCAGTGATGAACACTGAAGCTTTCTTT
TRBJ1-5 | NA | TRBV6-1 | NA | CASSESGVGSNQPQHF | TGTGCCAGCAGTGAATCGGGGGTTGGCAGCAATCAGCCCCAGCATTTT
TRBJ2-3 | few | TRBV2 | NA | CASSDIPRTPSTDTQYF | TGTGCCAGCAGCGACATACCTCGGACACCTAGCACAGATACGCAGTATTTT
TRBJ2-6 | NA | TRBV10-3 | NA | CAISGQGTGANVLTF | TGTGCCATCAGTGGCCAAGGGACGGGGGCCAACGTCCTGACTTTC
TRBJ1-5 | NA | TRBV7-8 | NA | CASSFAPPVGGQPQHF | TGTGCCAGCAGCTTCGCACCCCCCGTAGGAGGACAGCCCCAGCATTTT
TRBJ2-7 | NA | TRBV28 | TRBD1 | CASISGQGAYEQYF | TGTGCCAGCATATCCGGACAGGGGGCCTACGAGCAGTACTTC
TRBJ2-7 | few | TRBV7-9 | TRBD2 | CASSPRTSGSIEQYF | TGTGCCAGCAGCCCACGGACTAGCGGGAGTATCGAGCAGTACTTC
TRBJ2-3 | few | TRBV7-9 | NA | CASSPTIRSSDTQYF | TGTGCCAGCAGCCCTACAATAAGGAGTTCGGATACGCAGTATTTT
TRBJ2-7 | few | TRBV28 | NA | CASNEAGNEQYF | TGTGCCAGTAACGAGGCCGGGAACGAGCAGTACTTC
TRBJ2-2 | NA | TRBV4-2 | TRBD2 | CASSSGTRGAGELFF | TGTGCCAGCAGCTCCGGGACTAGAGGCGCCGGGGAGCTGTTTTTT
TRBJ2-1 | NA | TRBV7-9 | NA | CASSHRSVDNEQFF | TGTGCCAGCAGCCACCGATCCGTGGACAATGAGCAGTTCTTC
TRBJ2-7 | NA | TRBV7-9 | TRBD1 | CASSLGSLRDRGEEQYF | TGTGCCAGCAGCTTAGGGTCATTGAGGGACAGGGGAGAGGAGCAGTACTTC
TRBJ2-1 | NA | TRBV2 | TRBD2 | CASKSRAGDNEQFF | TGTGCCAGCAAAAGTCGAGCGGGGGACAATGAGCAGTTCTTC
TRBJ2-7 | few | TRBV6-6 | NA | CASSAKAGSEQYF | TGTGCCAGCAGTGCTAAAGCCGGCTCCGAGCAGTACTTC
TRBJ1-1 | few | TRBV7-9 | NA | CASSTIGGNTEAFF | TGTGCCAGCAGTACCATTGGGGGGAACACTGAAGCTTTCTTT
TRBJ2-7 | few | TRBV7-2 | TRBD1 | CASSPQTGKTYEQYF | TGTGCCAGCAGCCCCCAGACAGGGAAGACCTACGAGCAGTACTTC
TRBJ2-6 | once | TRBV5-1 | TRBD1 | CASSLGATGDPPGANVLTF | TGCGCCAGCAGCTTAGGTGCAACAGGGGACCCGCCTGGGGCCAACGTCCTGACTTTC
TRBJ2-3 | NA | TRBV2 | NA | CASIMGPTPDTQYF | TGTGCCAGCATTATGGGCCCGACGCCAGATACGCAGTATTTT
TRBJ2-7 | NA | TRBV6-6 | NA | CASSRSYEQYF | TGTGCCAGCAGCCGATCCTACGAGCAGTACTTC
TRBJ1-2 | few | TRBV21-1 | NA | CASSKPHINYGYTF | TGTGCCAGCAGCAAACCCCATATTAACTATGGCTACACCTTC
TRBJ2-1 | NA | TRBV6-6 | NA | CASSSTYNEQFF | TGTGCCAGCAGTTCCACATACAATGAGCAGTTCTTC
TRBJ2-7 | NA | TRBV11-2 | NA | CASSLVGLQATAYEQYF | TGTGCCAGCAGCTTAGTCGGACTCCAGGCAACCGCCTACGAGCAGTACTTC
TRBJ2-1 | few | TRBV28 | NA | CASDGAVSSYNEQFF | TGTGCCAGCGACGGGGCGGTAAGCTCCTACAATGAGCAGTTCTTC
TRBJ2-5 | few | TRBV28 | NA | CASSFDGETQYF | TGTGCCAGCAGTTTTGATGGAGAGACCCAGTACTTC
TRBJ2-1 | few | TRBV6-6 | NA | CATWANNEQFF | TGTGCCACCTGGGCAAACAATGAGCAGTTCTTC
TRBJ1-3 | NA | TRBV28 | NA | CASSFVNTIYF | TGTGCCAGCAGTTTCGTAAACACCATATATTTT
TRBJ2-7 | few | TRBV7-2 | TRBD1 | CASSYHLQGSEQYF | TGTGCCAGCAGCTACCATTTACAGGGGTCCGAGCAGTACTTC
TRBJ2-7 | NA | TRBV7-8 | NA | CASSSQAGTGYEQYF | TGTGCCAGCAGCTCCCAAGCCGGGACGGGCTACGAGCAGTACTTC
TRBJ2-2 | few | TRBV4-2 | TRBD2 | CASKKREVTDTGELFF | TGTGCCAGCAAGAAGCGGGAGGTTACGGACACCGGGGAGCTGTTTTTT
TRBJ2-4 | NA | TRBV27 | TRBD2 | CATGTIAKNIQYF | TGTGCCACCGGGACTATAGCCAAAAACATTCAGTACTTC
TRBJ2-7 | NA | TRBV11-1 | NA | CASSHPVGLALSEQYF | TGTGCCAGCAGCCACCCGGTGGGGCTAGCACTCTCCGAGCAGTACTTC
TRBJ2-2 | NA | TRBV27 | NA | CASSSAGETGELFF | TGTGCCAGCAGTTCGGCAGGGGAAACCGGGGAGCTGTTTTTT
TRBJ2-7 | few | TRBV6-1 | NA | CASRGLGSYEQYF | TGTGCCAGCAGAGGATTGGGGTCCTACGAGCAGTACTTC
TRBJ2-5 | few | TRBV11-2 | NA | CASSFFSQNQETQYF | TGTGCCAGCAGCTTTTTTTCCCAAAACCAAGAGACCCAGTACTTC
TRBJ1-2 | NA | TRBV6-6 | TRBD1 | CASSSVPGQGFFGYTF | TGTGCCAGCAGCTCCGTCCCGGGACAGGGTTTTTTTGGCTACACCTTC
TRBJ2-5 | NA | TRBV29-1 | NA | CTAKGEEETQYF | TGCACCGCGAAGGGCGAGGAAGAGACCCAGTACTTC
TRBJ2-1 | few | TRBV7-9 | NA | CASSFIPGAAYNEQFF | TGTGCCAGCAGCTTCATTCCGGGGGCAGCGTACAATGAGCAGTTCTTC